This TCR beta chain is drawn from a study of control samples from healthy donors and cancer patients. There are 12 residues in the CDR3. The germline CDR1 and CDR2 sequences are SQVTM and ANQGSEA. V dropped 4 bases and J dropped 5 bases, with 11 bases sitting between them. Using immunoSEQ multiplex PCR, the repertoire was profiled, and TCRdb retains in-frame clones only, with some absent. The sample shows roughly 130,000 clones, about 92% of them seen only once. The chain uses TRBV29-1 and TRBJ1-2; D is unresolved. Sequences were obtained from PBMCs. The sequence was collected from a man aged 45-65 years with head and neck cancer. CDR3 in amino acids: CSVGPGQYGYTF. In nucleotides, the CDR3 is TGCAGCGTTGGGCCCGGCCAATATGGCTACACCTTC.